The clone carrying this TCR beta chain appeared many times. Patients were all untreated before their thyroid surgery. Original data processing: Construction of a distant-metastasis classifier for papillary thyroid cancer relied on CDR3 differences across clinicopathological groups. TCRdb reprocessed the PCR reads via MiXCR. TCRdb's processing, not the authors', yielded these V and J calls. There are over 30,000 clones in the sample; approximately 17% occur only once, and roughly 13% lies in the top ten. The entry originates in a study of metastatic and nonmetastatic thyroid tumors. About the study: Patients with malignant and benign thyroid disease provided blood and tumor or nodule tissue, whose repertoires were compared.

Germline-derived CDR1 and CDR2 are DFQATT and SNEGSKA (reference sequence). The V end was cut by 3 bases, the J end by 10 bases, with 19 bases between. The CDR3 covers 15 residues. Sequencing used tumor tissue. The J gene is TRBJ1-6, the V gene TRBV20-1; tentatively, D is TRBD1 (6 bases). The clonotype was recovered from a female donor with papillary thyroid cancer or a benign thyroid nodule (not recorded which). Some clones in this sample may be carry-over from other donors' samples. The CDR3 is CSASPSGGRRSPLHF. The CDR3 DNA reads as TGCAGTGCTAGCCCTTCGGGGGGGCGAAGATCACCCCTCCACTTT.